This TCR beta chain comes out of a study of blood T cell repertoires in COVID-19. About the research overall: Sources were T cells, B-cell-depleted T cells, or PBMCs; the material itself was cDNA or gDNA.

Original handling: Cell counts per sample came from amplifying reference gene primers. Clones were sequenced by immunoSEQ multiplex PCR, and TCRdb holds only the in-frame ones, with some missing. Clonal size and the V and J genes are those of that table, whereas D and trimming came from the DNA. The table lists approximately 70,000 clones, around 80% of them singletons, with roughly a sixth in the top ten. This CDR3 comprises 15 residues. Unmatched junction bases numbered 8, after V lost 4 bases and J lost 9 bases. Looked up from germline, CDR1 is SGDLS and CDR2 is YYNGEE. The origin of this receptor is a human donor in a cohort sampled during active COVID-19. The chain couples TRBV9 to TRBJ2-1, with 12 bases fitting TRBD1. Sequenced material: peripheral blood. CDR3 residues: CASSRGGTGGFEQFF. CDR3 sequence (DNA): TGTGCCAGCAGCCGAGGGGGGACAGGGGGCTTTGAGCAGTTCTTC.